The table lists the clone carrying this TCR beta chain with a count of one. Its antigen is currently unknown. The data originate from a study of T cell responses to AZD1222 COVID-19 vaccine. General observations from the study: At 160-218 and 743-854, vaccine-associated CD4 TCRs were dominant, and they spanned spike.

The table came from immunoSEQ multiplex PCR; TCRdb's copy has only in-frame clones and leaves some out. The data show fewer than 110,000 clones, 87% seen once. The sequencing used peripheral blood, collected on day 0 of AZD1222 vaccination. The TCR was taken from an adult in good health.

The CDR3 nucleotides read TGTGCCAGCGTCGCCAGCTTATTCTCCTACGAGCAGTACTTC. Residues: CASVASLFSYEQYF. The rearrangement uses TRBV6-5 and TRBJ2-7; D is unclear. V gave up 8 bases and J gave up 0 bases, with 14 bases separating them. The CDR3 contains 14 residues. Germline assignment: CDR1 MNHEY and CDR2 SVGAGI.